This TCR beta chain was sequenced during a study of technical replicates of blood from a few donors. Germline CDR1 is LNHNV and CDR2 is YYDKDF (reference sequence). Trimming left V 0 bases short and J 2 bases short, with 11 bases between. The CDR3 sequence is 15 residues long. The data were produced by immunoSEQ multiplex PCR, yet TCRdb's version contains in-frame clones alone and is incomplete. The table lists tens of thousands of clones, 85% to 95% of them singletons, with roughly 0.27% in the top ten. This receptor was identified in a human donor in good health. The chain joins TRBV15 to TRBJ2-7, with D perhaps matching TRBD1 (6 bases). The sequencing input was T cells isolated from PBMCs. For the CDR3, the DNA is TGTGCCACCAGCAGAGATTACAGGGATCCCTACGAGCAGTACTTC. This gives the protein CATSRDYRDPYEQYF.